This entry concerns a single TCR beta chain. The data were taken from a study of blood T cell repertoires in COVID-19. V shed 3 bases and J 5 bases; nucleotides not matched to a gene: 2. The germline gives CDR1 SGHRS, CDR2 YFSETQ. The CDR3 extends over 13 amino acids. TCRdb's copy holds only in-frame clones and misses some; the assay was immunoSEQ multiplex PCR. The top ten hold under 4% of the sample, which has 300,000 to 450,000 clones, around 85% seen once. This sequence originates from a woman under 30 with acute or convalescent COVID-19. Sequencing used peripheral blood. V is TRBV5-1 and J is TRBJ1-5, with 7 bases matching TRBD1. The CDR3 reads CASSWDSHQPQHF. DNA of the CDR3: TGCGCCAGCAGCTGGGACAGCCATCAGCCCCAGCATTTT.